This TCR beta chain originates from a study of identical twins' blood T cells. V lost 0 bases and J lost 4, with 15 bases in between. CDR1 SGDLS and CDR2 YYNGEE come from the germline V gene. CDR3 length equals 16 residues. MiXCR, run by TCRdb on the 5' RACE reads, gives a single entry per CDR3 protein. The repertoire holds hundreds of thousands of distinct CDR3 sequences, with approximately 30% as singletons. A word on this clonotype: A read error may be the cause here, since a much bigger clone is one base away.

The chain carries TRBV9 and TRBJ2-3; D remains unclear. The receptor comes from a woman aged 18-55 years in good health. Sequencing was performed on PBMCs. This chain's CDR3 is CASSVVGTLRADTQYF. CDR3 sequence (DNA): TGTGCCAGCAGCGTAGTTGGCACACTTCGCGCAGATACGCAGTATTTT.